A selection of T cell receptor beta chains follows, all from one sample in a study of shared clonotypes between healthy human individuals. Sequenced by immunoSEQ multiplex PCR; TCRdb stores in-frame clones only, minus some. Here the sample spans around 1.1 million clones, about four fifths being singletons. Input material: memory CD4+ T cells from PBMCs. The receptors originated from a man aged 18 to 35 in good health. Some clones in this sample may be carry-over from other donors' samples. Each CDR3 is given with its conserved first and last residue. Fields, in order: clone size, D gene, V gene, CDR3 length, J gene, CDR3 protein, CDR3 DNA. D genes are given only for firm matches. The listing skips clone size in some rows; elsewhere it reads once, few, many or a size class.

abundance: NA
d_gene: TRBD2
v_gene: TRBV14
len: 19
j_gene: TRBJ2-2
CDR3aa: CASSQPSGRAPSGTGELFF
CDR3nt: TGTGCCAGCAGCCAACCTAGCGGGAGGGCCCCGTCGGGCACCGGGGAGCTGTTTTTT

abundance: NA
d_gene: NA
v_gene: TRBV15
len: 13
j_gene: TRBJ1-3
CDR3aa: CATSRDSGNTIYF
CDR3nt: TGTGCCACCAGCAGAGATTCGGGAAACACCATATATTTT

abundance: many
d_gene: TRBD1
v_gene: TRBV7-3
len: 14
j_gene: TRBJ1-2
CDR3aa: CASSSDRGSYGYTF
CDR3nt: TGTGCCAGCAGCTCAGACAGGGGTAGCTATGGCTACACCTTC

abundance: few
d_gene: NA
v_gene: TRBV4-1
len: 20
j_gene: TRBJ1-1
CDR3aa: CASRHTGGRQNRVTNTEAFF
CDR3nt: TGCGCCAGCAGACATACGGGGGGGAGACAAAATCGGGTGACGAACACTGAAGCTTTCTTT

abundance: NA
d_gene: NA
v_gene: TRBV9
len: 15
j_gene: TRBJ2-7
CDR3aa: CASSASGTPFYEQYF
CDR3nt: TGTGCCAGCAGCGCCTCCGGGACTCCTTTCTACGAGCAGTACTTC

abundance: few
d_gene: NA
v_gene: TRBV19
len: 16
j_gene: TRBJ1-3
CDR3aa: CASSPVRVSSGNTIYF
CDR3nt: TGTGCCAGTAGTCCCGTTCGGGTGAGCTCTGGAAACACCATATATTTT

abundance: NA
d_gene: TRBD2
v_gene: TRBV7-6
len: 15
j_gene: TRBJ2-1
CDR3aa: CASSPQGGRDSEQFF
CDR3nt: TGTGCCAGCAGCCCTCAGGGCGGGAGGGATAGTGAGCAGTTCTTC

abundance: NA
d_gene: NA
v_gene: TRBV19
len: 13
j_gene: TRBJ2-7
CDR3aa: CASSTTARLEQYF
CDR3nt: TGTGCCAGTAGCACCACCGCTCGTCTCGAGCAGTACTTC

abundance: NA
d_gene: TRBD1
v_gene: TRBV28
len: 15
j_gene: TRBJ1-1
CDR3aa: CASSSTGGANTEAFF
CDR3nt: TGTGCCAGCAGTTCCACAGGGGGCGCGAACACTGAAGCTTTCTTT

abundance: once
d_gene: TRBD1
v_gene: TRBV4-2
len: 15
j_gene: TRBJ2-7
CDR3aa: CASSLRTGMTYEQYF
CDR3nt: TGTGCCAGCAGCCTCAGGACAGGGATGACCTACGAGCAGTACTTC

abundance: NA
d_gene: TRBD2
v_gene: TRBV30
len: 15
j_gene: TRBJ2-7
CDR3aa: CAWSRNSGSGYEQYF
CDR3nt: TGTGCCTGGAGTCGTAATAGCGGGAGCGGGTACGAGCAGTACTTC

abundance: NA
d_gene: NA
v_gene: TRBV2
len: 13
j_gene: TRBJ1-1
CDR3aa: CASSDQVNTEAFF
CDR3nt: TGTGCCAGCAGTGACCAGGTAAACACTGAAGCTTTCTTT

abundance: NA
d_gene: TRBD1
v_gene: TRBV15
len: 16
j_gene: TRBJ1-4
CDR3aa: CATSKGTGITNEKLFF
CDR3nt: TGTGCCACCAGCAAGGGGACAGGGATAACTAATGAAAAACTGTTTTTT

abundance: many
d_gene: TRBD2
v_gene: TRBV27
len: 20
j_gene: TRBJ2-6
CDR3aa: CASSNPFGTSGRGGANVLTF
CDR3nt: TGTGCCAGCAGTAACCCATTCGGGACTAGCGGGAGGGGTGGGGCCAACGTCCTGACTTTC

abundance: NA
d_gene: NA
v_gene: TRBV7-8
len: 13
j_gene: TRBJ1-2
CDR3aa: CASSSDLLYGYTF
CDR3nt: TGTGCCAGCAGCTCAGACCTTCTCTATGGCTACACCTTC

abundance: NA
d_gene: NA
v_gene: TRBV28
len: 16
j_gene: TRBJ1-1
CDR3aa: CASSPVNPALNTEAFF
CDR3nt: TGTGCCAGCAGTCCCGTAAATCCGGCCCTGAACACTGAAGCTTTCTTT

abundance: once
d_gene: TRBD1
v_gene: TRBV5-1
len: 18
j_gene: TRBJ1-5
CDR3aa: CASSLLPGGASVNQPQHF
CDR3nt: TGCGCCAGCAGCTTGTTGCCAGGGGGCGCGTCGGTCAATCAGCCCCAGCATTTT

abundance: NA
d_gene: NA
v_gene: TRBV7-9
len: 14
j_gene: TRBJ1-3
CDR3aa: CASSSPGVGNTIYF
CDR3nt: TGTGCCAGCAGCTCCCCAGGGGTCGGTAACACCATATATTTT

abundance: NA
d_gene: NA
v_gene: TRBV29-1
len: 13
j_gene: TRBJ2-5
CDR3aa: CSGRGGQQETQYF
CDR3nt: TGCAGTGGGAGGGGGGGGCAGCAAGAGACCCAGTACTTC

abundance: NA
d_gene: NA
v_gene: TRBV11-3
len: 15
j_gene: TRBJ2-2
CDR3aa: CASSPTALDTGELFF
CDR3nt: TGTGCCAGCAGCCCAACGGCGTTGGACACCGGGGAGCTGTTTTTT

abundance: NA
d_gene: NA
v_gene: TRBV15
len: 14
j_gene: TRBJ1-1
CDR3aa: CATSRALSGTEAFF
CDR3nt: TGTGCCACCAGCAGAGCCCTCTCAGGGACTGAAGCTTTCTTT

abundance: NA
d_gene: TRBD1
v_gene: TRBV7-9
len: 16
j_gene: TRBJ1-2
CDR3aa: CASSLGAPTGAYGYTF
CDR3nt: TGTGCCAGCAGCTTAGGTGCTCCGACAGGGGCCTATGGCTACACCTTC

abundance: NA
d_gene: NA
v_gene: TRBV5-4
len: 15
j_gene: TRBJ2-2
CDR3aa: CASSPPGRNTGELFF
CDR3nt: TGTGCCAGCAGCCCCCCGGGAAGGAACACCGGGGAGCTGTTTTTT

abundance: NA
d_gene: NA
v_gene: TRBV6-6
len: 16
j_gene: TRBJ1-5
CDR3aa: CASSYSRRGSNQPQHF
CDR3nt: TGTGCCAGCAGTTACTCGAGACGGGGTAGCAATCAGCCCCAGCATTTT

abundance: NA
d_gene: NA
v_gene: TRBV2
len: 11
j_gene: TRBJ2-7
CDR3aa: CASTWTYEQYF
CDR3nt: TGTGCCAGCACGTGGACCTACGAGCAGTACTTC

abundance: NA
d_gene: NA
v_gene: TRBV19
len: 14
j_gene: TRBJ1-3
CDR3aa: CASNPGSAGNTIYF
CDR3nt: TGTGCCAGTAATCCAGGCTCGGCCGGAAACACCATATATTTT

abundance: few
d_gene: NA
v_gene: TRBV6-1
len: 14
j_gene: TRBJ2-7
CDR3aa: CASSGGPSSYEQYF
CDR3nt: TGTGCCAGCAGTGGGGGACCAAGTTCCTACGAGCAGTACTTC

abundance: NA
d_gene: NA
v_gene: TRBV28
len: 15
j_gene: TRBJ2-3
CDR3aa: CASSFRVKDPRSQYF
CDR3nt: TGTGCCAGCAGTTTTCGAGTTAAGGACCCCCGTTCGCAGTATTTT

abundance: NA
d_gene: NA
v_gene: TRBV6-6
len: 14
j_gene: TRBJ1-1
CDR3aa: CASLPGVFGTEAFF
CDR3nt: TGTGCCAGCCTGCCCGGGGTTTTTGGGACTGAAGCTTTCTTT

abundance: NA
d_gene: TRBD1
v_gene: TRBV5-1
len: 14
j_gene: TRBJ2-7
CDR3aa: CASSQGTGPSGQYF
CDR3nt: TGCGCCAGCAGCCAAGGGACAGGGCCCTCCGGGCAGTACTTC

abundance: NA
d_gene: NA
v_gene: TRBV28
len: 13
j_gene: TRBJ1-3
CDR3aa: CAGSDSSGNTIYF
CDR3nt: TGTGCCGGATCGGACAGCTCTGGAAACACCATATATTTT

abundance: NA
d_gene: NA
v_gene: TRBV30
len: 14
j_gene: TRBJ2-6
CDR3aa: CAWSVHSGANVLTF
CDR3nt: TGTGCCTGGAGTGTGCACTCTGGGGCCAACGTCCTGACTTTC

abundance: NA
d_gene: TRBD2
v_gene: TRBV29-1
len: 14
j_gene: TRBJ2-7
CDR3aa: CSVVQMSSGYEQYF
CDR3nt: TGCAGCGTCGTCCAAATGTCTAGCGGCTACGAGCAGTACTTC

abundance: NA
d_gene: TRBD1
v_gene: TRBV29-1
len: 13
j_gene: TRBJ2-5
CDR3aa: CSVDRQGAETQYF
CDR3nt: TGCAGCGTTGACCGCCAGGGGGCAGAGACCCAGTACTTC

abundance: NA
d_gene: TRBD1
v_gene: TRBV2
len: 13
j_gene: TRBJ1-1
CDR3aa: CASASEAGGDAFF
CDR3nt: TGTGCCAGCGCTAGTGAGGCAGGGGGCGATGCTTTCTTT

abundance: NA
d_gene: TRBD1
v_gene: TRBV4-1
len: 18
j_gene: TRBJ1-4
CDR3aa: CASSQTAGTDPFGEKLFF
CDR3nt: TGCGCCAGCAGCCAGACAGCAGGGACAGACCCCTTTGGGGAAAAACTGTTTTTT

abundance: once
d_gene: TRBD1
v_gene: TRBV18
len: 16
j_gene: TRBJ1-4
CDR3aa: CASSPQMGQGNEKLFF
CDR3nt: TGTGCCAGCTCACCACAGATGGGACAGGGGAATGAAAAACTGTTTTTT

abundance: NA
d_gene: NA
v_gene: TRBV15
len: 14
j_gene: TRBJ2-7
CDR3aa: CATSMLGIGYEQYF
CDR3nt: TGTGCCACCAGCATGTTGGGTATCGGTTACGAGCAGTACTTC

abundance: NA
d_gene: NA
v_gene: TRBV5-1
len: 15
j_gene: TRBJ2-7
CDR3aa: CASSAGAGSTYEQYF
CDR3nt: TGCGCCAGCAGCGCTGGGGCAGGTTCGACCTACGAGCAGTACTTC

abundance: few
d_gene: NA
v_gene: TRBV6-5
len: 14
j_gene: TRBJ2-7
CDR3aa: CASSYSGFGYEQYF
CDR3nt: TGTGCCAGCAGTTACTCTGGGTTTGGGTACGAGCAGTACTTC

abundance: once
d_gene: NA
v_gene: TRBV11-2
len: 16
j_gene: TRBJ1-3
CDR3aa: CASSFGMRGSGNTIYF
CDR3nt: TGTGCCAGCAGCTTTGGTATGAGAGGATCTGGAAACACCATATATTTT

abundance: NA
d_gene: NA
v_gene: TRBV30
len: 15
j_gene: TRBJ1-4
CDR3aa: CAWRRLRGTNEKLFF
CDR3nt: TGTGCCTGGAGGAGACTGAGGGGAACTAATGAAAAACTGTTTTTT

abundance: NA
d_gene: NA
v_gene: TRBV6-1
len: 13
j_gene: TRBJ2-5
CDR3aa: CASGGAFSETQYF
CDR3nt: TGTGCCTCTGGGGGGGCTTTTTCGGAGACCCAGTACTTC

abundance: NA
d_gene: TRBD1
v_gene: TRBV9
len: 17
j_gene: TRBJ2-2
CDR3aa: CASSVSPGQGGSGELFF
CDR3nt: TGTGCCAGCAGCGTATCTCCTGGACAGGGTGGGTCCGGGGAGCTGTTTTTT

abundance: NA
d_gene: TRBD2
v_gene: TRBV10-2
len: 16
j_gene: TRBJ2-2
CDR3aa: CASSGIAGEVTGELFF
CDR3nt: TGCGCCAGCAGTGGCATAGCGGGAGAGGTTACCGGGGAGCTGTTTTTT

abundance: NA
d_gene: NA
v_gene: TRBV25-1
len: 15
j_gene: TRBJ1-3
CDR3aa: CASSETRTAGNTIYF
CDR3nt: TGTGCCAGCAGTGAAACTCGGACAGCTGGAAACACCATATATTTT

abundance: NA
d_gene: TRBD1
v_gene: TRBV9
len: 15
j_gene: TRBJ1-1
CDR3aa: CASSHEGGLNTEAFF
CDR3nt: TGTGCCAGCAGTCACGAAGGGGGCTTGAACACTGAAGCTTTCTTT

abundance: NA
d_gene: TRBD1
v_gene: TRBV28
len: 14
j_gene: TRBJ1-2
CDR3aa: CASSWRTGGGGYTF
CDR3nt: TGTGCCAGCAGCTGGAGAACAGGGGGCGGTGGCTACACCTTC

abundance: many
d_gene: NA
v_gene: TRBV6-6
len: 16
j_gene: TRBJ1-4
CDR3aa: CASSYHTGLPPEKLFF
CDR3nt: TGTGCCAGCAGTTATCATACAGGACTCCCTCCCGAAAAACTGTTTTTT